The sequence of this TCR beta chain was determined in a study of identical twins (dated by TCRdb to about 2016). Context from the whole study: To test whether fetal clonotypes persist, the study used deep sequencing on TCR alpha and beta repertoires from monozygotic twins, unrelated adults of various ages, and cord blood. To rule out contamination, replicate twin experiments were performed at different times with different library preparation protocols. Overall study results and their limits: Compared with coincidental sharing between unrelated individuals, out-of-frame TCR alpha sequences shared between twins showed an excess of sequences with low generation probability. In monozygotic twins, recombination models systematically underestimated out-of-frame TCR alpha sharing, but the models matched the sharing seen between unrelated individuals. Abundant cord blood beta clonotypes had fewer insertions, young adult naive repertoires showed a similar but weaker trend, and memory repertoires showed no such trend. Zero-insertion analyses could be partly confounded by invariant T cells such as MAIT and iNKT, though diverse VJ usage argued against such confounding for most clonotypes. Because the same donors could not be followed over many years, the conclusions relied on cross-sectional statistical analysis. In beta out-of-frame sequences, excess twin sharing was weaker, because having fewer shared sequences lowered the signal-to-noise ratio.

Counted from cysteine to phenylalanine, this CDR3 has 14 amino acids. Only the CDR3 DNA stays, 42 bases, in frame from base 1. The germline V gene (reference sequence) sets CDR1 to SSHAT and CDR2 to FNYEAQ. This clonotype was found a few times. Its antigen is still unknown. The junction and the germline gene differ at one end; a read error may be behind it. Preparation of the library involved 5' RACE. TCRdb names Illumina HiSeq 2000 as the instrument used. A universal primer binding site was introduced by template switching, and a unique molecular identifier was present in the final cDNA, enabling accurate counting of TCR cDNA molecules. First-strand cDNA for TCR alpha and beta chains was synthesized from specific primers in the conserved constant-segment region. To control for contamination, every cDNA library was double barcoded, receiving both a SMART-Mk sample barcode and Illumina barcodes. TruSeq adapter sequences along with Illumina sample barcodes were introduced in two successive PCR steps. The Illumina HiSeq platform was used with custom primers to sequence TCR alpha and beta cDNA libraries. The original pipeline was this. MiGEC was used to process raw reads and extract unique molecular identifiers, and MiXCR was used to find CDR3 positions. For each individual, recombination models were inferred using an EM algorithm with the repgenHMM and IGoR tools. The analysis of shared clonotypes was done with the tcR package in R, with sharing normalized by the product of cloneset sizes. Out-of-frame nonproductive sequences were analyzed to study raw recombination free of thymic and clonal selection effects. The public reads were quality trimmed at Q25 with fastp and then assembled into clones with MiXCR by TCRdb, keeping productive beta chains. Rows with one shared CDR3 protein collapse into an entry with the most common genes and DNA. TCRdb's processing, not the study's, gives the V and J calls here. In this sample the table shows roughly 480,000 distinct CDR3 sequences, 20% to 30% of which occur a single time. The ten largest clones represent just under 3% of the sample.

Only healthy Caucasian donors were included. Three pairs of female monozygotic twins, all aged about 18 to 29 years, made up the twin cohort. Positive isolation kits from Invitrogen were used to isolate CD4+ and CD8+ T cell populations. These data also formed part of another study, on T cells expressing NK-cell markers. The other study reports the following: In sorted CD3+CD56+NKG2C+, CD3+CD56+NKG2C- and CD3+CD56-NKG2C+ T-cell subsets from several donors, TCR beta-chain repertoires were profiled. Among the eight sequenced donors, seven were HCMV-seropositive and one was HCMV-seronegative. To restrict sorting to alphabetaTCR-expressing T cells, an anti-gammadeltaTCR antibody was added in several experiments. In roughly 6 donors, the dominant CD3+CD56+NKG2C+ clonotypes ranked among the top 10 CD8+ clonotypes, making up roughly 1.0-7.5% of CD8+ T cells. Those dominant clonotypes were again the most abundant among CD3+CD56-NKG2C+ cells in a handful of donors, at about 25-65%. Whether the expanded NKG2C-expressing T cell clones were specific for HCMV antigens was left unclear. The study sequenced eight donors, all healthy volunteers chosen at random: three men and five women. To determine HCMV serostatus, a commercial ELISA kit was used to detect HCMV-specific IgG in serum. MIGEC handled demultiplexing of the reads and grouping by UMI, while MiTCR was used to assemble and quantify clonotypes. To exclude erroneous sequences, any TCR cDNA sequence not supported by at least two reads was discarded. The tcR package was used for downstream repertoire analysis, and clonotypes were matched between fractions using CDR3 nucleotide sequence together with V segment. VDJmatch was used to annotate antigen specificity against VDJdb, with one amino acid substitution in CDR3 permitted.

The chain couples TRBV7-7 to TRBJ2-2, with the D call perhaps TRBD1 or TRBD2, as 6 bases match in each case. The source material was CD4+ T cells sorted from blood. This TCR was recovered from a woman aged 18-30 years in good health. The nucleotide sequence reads TGTGCTAGCAGCAGGGGAGGATACACCGGGGAGCTGTTTTTT. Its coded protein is CASSRGGYTGELFF.